This T cell receptor (beta chain) came from a study of cytomegalovirus exposure and HLA in healthy donors. Regarding the study as a whole: Overall, roughly 160 TCR beta chains were annotated as cytomegalovirus-associated.

Germline V gives CDR1 SGHTA, CDR2 FQGNSA. V was trimmed by 5 bases and J by 0 bases, leaving 8 bases between them. The length of the CDR3 is 14 residues. The PCR made use of 60 Vbeta and 13 Jbeta primers. Assay used: immunoSEQ multiplex PCR; TCRdb lists only in-frame clones, some missing. This table has 240,000 or so clones, about 86% appearing once. About this clone: Its matching antigen is unknown.

The V call is TRBV7-2, the J call TRBJ2-4, with a tentative D call TRBD2 (5 bases). Material for sequencing was PBMCs. This TCR was sampled from an older woman in good health and CMV-seropositive. CDR3 DNA: TGTGCCAGCAGCCCCGCGGGAGCCAAAAACATTCAGTACTTC. This encodes CASSPAGAKNIQYF.